The present T cell receptor beta chain was sequenced within a study of blood T cell repertoires in COVID-19. Study overall: Material from acute and convalescent COVID-19 was sourced from the United States, Italy and Spain. Sources were T cells, B-cell-depleted T cells, or PBMCs; the material itself was cDNA or gDNA.

The authors' processing: Estimated nucleated cell counts came from reference gene primer amplification. Profiling relied on immunoSEQ multiplex PCR, and the TCRdb table lists in-frame clones only, not all of them. V and J calls and clone size follow that table, whereas D and trimming were derived from the DNA. Here the sample spans 130,000 to 150,000 clones, approximately 73% being singletons. Trimming left V 6 bases short and J 2 bases short, with 8 bases between. This CDR3 has 13 amino acids. CDR1 is MNHEY, CDR2 SVGAGI, per germline. This chain connects TRBV6-5 to TRBJ1-5, with D uncertain. The sample consisted of peripheral blood. This sequence originates from a man in his fifties or sixties with acute or convalescent COVID-19. In DNA, the CDR3 is TGTGCCAGCAGCTGGGCAGGCAATCAGCCCCAGCATTTT. Translation gives CASSWAGNQPQHF.